This paragraph covers one T cell receptor beta chain sequence. Its matching antigen is unknown. This sample was taken from a study of CD8 T cell repertoires and HIV-1 epitope variants. For the study at large: Twenty-five autologous and known Gag and Nef epitope variant peptides each stimulated T cells separately. Controls were a CMV, EBV and flu pool, Ebola AY9, and no peptide. Epitopes were three Gag families plus Nef HW9 and YT9.

Method: immunoSEQ multiplex PCR; TCRdb's copy keeps in-frame clones and lacks some. The sample lists around 4,600 clones, 60% to 80% occurring once. Germline CDR1 reads PRHDT; CDR2 reads FYEKMQ (reference sequence). The CDR3 extends over 16 amino acids. V lost 0 bases to trimming and J lost 2 bases; unmatched junction nucleotides: 7. Sequencing was performed on cultured CD8+ T cells derived from PBMCs. The source of this sequence is a male donor with HIV. This chain links TRBV13 with TRBJ2-7; 7 nucleotides align to TRBD2. The CDR3 DNA is TGTGCCAGCAGCTTAGGCCGGGCTAGCGGCACCTACGAGCAGTACTTC. Translating gives CASSLGRASGTYEQYF. Based on the CDR3 plus reference TRBV13 and TRBJ2-7, the full variable domain is AAGVIQSPRHLIKEKRETATLKCYPIPRHDTVYWYQQGPGQDPQFLISFYEKMQSDKGSIPDRFSAQQFSDYHSELNMSSLELGDSALYFCASSLGRASGTYEQYFGPGTRLTVT.